These 28 T cell receptor beta chains were all obtained from the same sample, sequenced in a study of cytomegalovirus exposure and HLA in healthy donors. Researchers ran the PCR with 60 Vbeta and 13 Jbeta primers. Sequenced by immunoSEQ multiplex PCR; TCRdb stores in-frame clones only, minus some. This sample yields almost 90,000 clones, of which roughly 85% are seen a single time; nearly 7.5% belongs to the top ten. Sequencing input: PBMCs. The receptors derive from a man aged 40-55 years in good health and CMV-seropositive.

The chain uses TRBV15 and TRBJ2-3, with a weak D call TRBD2 (7 bases). CDR1 and CDR2 from the germline V gene are LNHNV and YYDKDF (reference sequence). The V end was cut by 7 bases, the J end by 1 base, with 15 bases between. The CDR3 is 15 residues long. This CDR3 is CATTLWGGRTDTQYF. The CDR3 DNA sequence: TGTGCCACCACCTTATGGGGGGGGCGCACAGATACGCAGTATTTT.

The chain links TRBV6-1 to TRBJ2-7; D might be TRBD1 (6 bases). The V and J ends lost 6 bases and 6 bases respectively, with 12 bases between them. This CDR3 contains 12 residues. Germline V gene data show CDR1 as MNHNS and CDR2 as SASEGT. CDR3 sequence: CASSAGAREQYF. CDR3 bases: TGTGCCAGCAGCGCAGGGGCTCGCGAGCAGTACTTC.

The chain employs TRBV5-1 and TRBJ2-1; 16 positions match TRBD2. The CDR3 runs to 18 residues. V lost 5 bases, J lost 5 bases, and 10 bases stayed unmatched. Germline CDR1 reads SGHRS; CDR2 reads YFSETQ. The CDR3 region has the DNA TGCGCCAGCAGTCCAGCTCCGGGACTAGCGGGGGGGAACAATGAGCAGTTCTTC. Translation: CASSPAPGLAGGNNEQFF.

CDR3 sequence (DNA): TGTGCCAGCAGTTTGTCAGGACTCCTCTACGAGCAGTACTTC. It codes for CASSLSGLLYEQYF. V and J are TRBV28 and TRBJ2-7; D perhaps matches TRBD2 (5 bases). The germline CDR1 and CDR2 sequences are MDHEN and SYDVKM. The CDR3 length is 14 residues. V dropped 3 bases and J dropped 3 bases, with 12 bases sitting between them.

This chain connects TRBV5-1 to TRBJ2-1, with D tentatively TRBD1 (6 bases). This CDR3 has 16 amino acids. V lost 3 bases, J lost 6 bases, and 19 bases lay in between. Germline CDR1 reads SGHRS; CDR2 reads YFSETQ. The CDR3 coding sequence is TGCGCCAGCAGCTCATCAGGGGCGCGGGTGGGCAATGAGCAGTTCTTC. Protein sequence: CASSSSGARVGNEQFF.

The chain is built from TRBV27 and TRBJ2-4; 11 bases map to TRBD2. V was clipped by 6 bases and J by 3 bases; unmatched bases: 7. This CDR3 has 16 amino acids. Germline-derived CDR1 and CDR2 are MNHEY and SMNVEV (reference sequence). CDR3 DNA: TGTGCCAGCAGGCCGGGACTAGCGGAGTTCAAAAACATTCAGTACTTC. Protein sequence: CASRPGLAEFKNIQYF.

J is TRBJ1-6 and V is TRBV7-9; 8 nucleotides line up with TRBD1. This CDR3 has 14 residues. Germline assignment: CDR1 SEHNR and CDR2 FQNEAQ (reference sequence). The J segment lost 7 bases and the V segment lost 5 bases, leaving 4 bases of the junction unmatched. The CDR3 region has the DNA TGTGCCAGCAGCCAGACAGGGGAAAATTCACCCCTCCACTTT. Residues: CASSQTGENSPLHF.

To note about this clone: Other DNA sequences in this sample translate to the same CDR3. The chain recombines TRBV5-1 with TRBJ2-5; D call uncertain. Germline CDR1 is SGHRS and CDR2 is YFSETQ. Trimming shortened V by 1 base and J by 3 bases, and 4 bases separated the two germline ends. The CDR3 is made up of 12 amino acids. The CDR3 loop is CASSLLEETQYF. DNA for the CDR3: TGCGCCAGCAGCTTGTTAGAAGAGACCCAGTACTTC.

The chain employs TRBV7-3 and TRBJ2-2; TRBD2 matches 10 bases. J lost 10 bases, V lost 0 bases, and 5 bases had no gene match. The CDR3 consists of 15 residues. The germline V gene encodes CDR1 SGHTA and CDR2 FQGTGA. The CDR3 region is CASSLTSGGLAELFF. The CDR3 DNA is TGTGCCAGCAGCTTAACTAGCGGGGGGCTGGCGGAGCTGTTTTTT.

The chain recombines TRBV6-5 with TRBJ2-7, with D possibly TRBD2 on 5 matching bases. The CDR3 extends over 16 amino acids. The ends were cut back, 0 bases at V and 2 bases at J, with 14 bases in the middle. Germline V gene data show CDR1 as MNHEY and CDR2 as SVGAGI. In DNA form, the CDR3 reads TGTGCCAGCAGTTACTCGACATTTAGGAGGCCCTACGAGCAGTACTTC. This sequence encodes CASSYSTFRRPYEQYF.

V is TRBV23-1 and J is TRBJ2-5; the D gene is possibly TRBD2 (5 bases). TRBV23-1 carries the ORF label, with uncertain function. The V end was cut by 2 bases, the J end by 4 bases, with 8 bases between. The CDR3 runs to 13 residues. The CDR3 DNA reads TGCGCCAGCAGTCAAGGCGGGTTAGAGACCCAGTACTTC. Translation: CASSQGGLETQYF.

The chain has TRBV28 and TRBJ1-1, with D uncertain. V was cut by 6 bases and J by 6 bases, with 14 bases left in between. Germline V gives CDR1 MDHEN, CDR2 SYDVKM. The CDR3 covers 13 residues. The CDR3 reads CASRTFVNPEAFF. The DNA of the CDR3 is TGTGCCAGCAGGACATTTGTGAATCCTGAAGCTTTCTTT.

The chain recombines TRBV5-1 with TRBJ2-1, with 8 bases fitting TRBD1. The CDR3 loop spans 13 amino acids. Germline-derived CDR1 and CDR2 are SGHRS and YFSETQ. J lost 10 bases, V lost 5 bases, and 8 bases had no gene match. The CDR3, as DNA: TGCGCCAGCAGAGAGCCCGGACAGGGCGAGCAGTTCTTC. Translating gives CASREPGQGEQFF.

The V and J genes are TRBV11-2 and TRBJ2-3; D call uncertain. This CDR3 has 14 amino acids. Germline assignment: CDR1 SGHAT and CDR2 FQNNGV. V gave up 3 bases and J gave up 2 bases, with 9 bases separating them. The CDR3 nucleotides are TGTGCCAGCAGCTTTCTCGTTTTCACAGATACGCAGTATTTT. It encodes CASSFLVFTDTQYF.

V usage is TRBV5-6 and J usage is TRBJ2-7; D remains unclear. From germline, CDR1 is SGHDT and CDR2 YYEEEE. The CDR3 length is 11 residues. Trimming stripped 2 bases from V and 5 bases from J, with 5 bases between. The CDR3 bases are TGTGCCAGCAGCTTTGGAGACGAGCAGTACTTC. This gives the protein CASSFGDEQYF.

This chain uses TRBV2 with TRBJ2-7; no clear D. The CDR3 totals 12 residues. Germline V gene sequence: CDR1 SNHLY, CDR2 FYNNEI. The ends were cut back, 5 bases at V and 4 bases at J, with 9 bases in the middle. CDR3 in DNA: TGTGCCAGCAGTCGCCTACTATACGAGCAGTACTTC. Protein product: CASSRLLYEQYF.

V and J are TRBV23-1 and TRBJ1-2, with D hard to call. TRBV23-1 is labeled an ORF, and its function is uncertain. The CDR3 runs to 13 residues. Trimming left V 4 bases short and J 3 bases short, with 9 bases between. This CDR3 is CASSLGSYYGYTF. The CDR3, as DNA: TGCGCCAGCAGTCTGGGCAGCTACTATGGCTACACCTTC.

The V gene is TRBV6-1, the J gene TRBJ2-7; TRBD1 aligns across 9 bases. This CDR3 is 14 amino acids long. J lost 2 bases, V lost 9 bases, and 8 bases had no gene match. Germline assignment: CDR1 MNHNS and CDR2 SASEGT. CDR3 bases: TGTGCCAGGAACCCGGACAGGGGAACCTACGAGCAGTACTTC. Translation: CARNPDRGTYEQYF.

The gene calls are TRBV11-2 and TRBJ2-7; TRBD1 might be the D (6 bases). The ends were cut back, 5 bases at V and 2 bases at J, with 7 bases in the middle. Germline lookup yields CDR1 SGHAT and CDR2 FQNNGV. This CDR3 has 12 residues. The CDR3 protein is CASSRTAYEQYF. CDR3 nucleotides: TGTGCCAGCAGCCGGACAGCCTACGAGCAGTACTTC.

The chain carries TRBV19 and TRBJ2-3; 11 nucleotides agree with TRBD1. Germline-derived CDR1 and CDR2 are LNHDA and SQIVND (reference sequence). The trim removed 10 bases at V and 3 bases at J, leaving 3 bases unmatched. The CDR3 runs to 13 residues. CDR3 loop: CATRDRGTDTQYF. The CDR3 nucleotides are TGTGCCACCCGGGACAGGGGGACAGATACGCAGTATTTT. Filled out from reference TRBV19 and TRBJ2-3, the complete variable domain reads DGGITQSPKYLFRKEGQNVTLSCEQNLNHDAMYWYRQDPGQGLRLIYYSQIVNDFQKGDIAEGYSVSREKKESFPLTVTSAQKNPTAFYLCATRDRGTDTQYFGPGTRLTVL.

The CDR3 reads CASSVDPDSTEAFF. The CDR3 nucleotides are TGTGCCAGCAGCGTAGACCCAGACAGCACTGAAGCTTTCTTT. J is TRBJ1-1 and V is TRBV9; tentative D call: TRBD1 (5 bases). The CDR3 loop spans 14 amino acids. Trimming took 0 bases from V and 4 from J, leaving 10 bases between them. Germline V gene lookup returns CDR1 SGDLS and CDR2 YYNGEE.

The rearrangement joins TRBV9 to TRBJ2-2; a possible D gene is TRBD2 (5 bases). Trimming removed 5 bases from V and 8 bases from J, with 13 bases in between. The CDR3 is 13 residues long. The V gene's germline CDR1 is SGDLS and CDR2 YYNGEE. In DNA, the CDR3 is TGTGCCAGCAGTCTCAACAGAGGGGGGGAGCTGTTTTTT. The encoded protein is CASSLNRGGELFF. Full variable domain (missing parts from reference TRBV9 and TRBJ2-2): DSGVTQTPKHLITATGQRVTLRCSPRSGDLSVYWYQQSLDQGLQFLIQYYNGEERAKGNILERFSAQQFPDLHSELNLSSLELGDSALYFCASSLNRGGELFFGEGSRLTVL.

This clone was counted a few times. This chain joins TRBV19 and TRBJ2-3; D is possibly TRBD2 (5 bases). The V end was cut by 5 bases, the J end by 2 bases, with 14 bases between. Germline assignment: CDR1 LNHDA and CDR2 SQIVND (reference sequence). This CDR3 region has 15 residues. The CDR3 DNA reads as TGTGCCAGTAGTTCCCTCGCGGAGGTCACAGATACGCAGTATTTT. As protein: CASSSLAEVTDTQYF.

V gene TRBV30 combines with J gene TRBJ1-6, with D possibly being TRBD1 (6 bases). Germline V gives CDR1 GTSNPN, CDR2 SVGIG (reference sequence). The V end lost 4 bases, the J end lost 7 bases, and 14 bases lay between the germline ends. This CDR3 is 14 amino acids long. CDR3 coding DNA: TGTGCCTGGACCGCGGACAGCACGAATTCACCCCTCCACTTT. The encoded protein is CAWTADSTNSPLHF.

This clone turned up a few times. V is TRBV10-3 and J is TRBJ1-2; 9 bases agree with TRBD1. Germline lookup yields CDR1 ENHRY and CDR2 SYGVKD. CDR3 length equals 12 residues. V gave up 10 bases and J gave up 2 bases; unmatched junction bases: 2. CDR3 in amino acids: CATGTGNYGYTF. Here the CDR3 DNA reads TGTGCCACCGGGACAGGGAACTATGGCTACACCTTC.

This clone was recorded a few times. This same CDR3 is encoded by further DNA sequences in the sample. The rearrangement links TRBV29-1 to TRBJ1-1, with a weak D call TRBD1 (5 bases). CDR1 SQVTM and CDR2 ANQGSEA come from the germline V gene. V was clipped by 4 bases and J by 4 bases, with 10 bases between them. This CDR3 is built from 12 residues. The CDR3 spells CSVVRGVTEAFF. Here the CDR3 DNA reads TGCAGCGTTGTCCGGGGGGTCACTGAAGCTTTCTTT.

This chain joins TRBV5-1 and TRBJ1-1, with 7 positions matching TRBD1. The length of the CDR3 is 15 residues. CDR1 is SGHRS, CDR2 YFSETQ, per germline. V shed 0 bases, J shed 1 base, and the junction held 3 bases outside the gene matches. CDR3 amino acids: CASSLDRGRNTEAFF. CDR3 bases: TGCGCCAGCAGCTTGGACAGGGGACGGAACACTGAAGCTTTCTTT.

The chain has TRBV10-2 and TRBJ2-1; 11 positions match TRBD2. Germline CDR1 is WSHSY and CDR2 is SAAADI. The CDR3 length is 14 residues. J lost 12 bases, V lost 7 bases, and 11 bases had no gene match. CDR3 DNA: TGCGCCAGCACGCTGGGTAGCGGGAGGGGGGGGCAGTTCTTC. Amino acid sequence: CASTLGSGRGGQFF.